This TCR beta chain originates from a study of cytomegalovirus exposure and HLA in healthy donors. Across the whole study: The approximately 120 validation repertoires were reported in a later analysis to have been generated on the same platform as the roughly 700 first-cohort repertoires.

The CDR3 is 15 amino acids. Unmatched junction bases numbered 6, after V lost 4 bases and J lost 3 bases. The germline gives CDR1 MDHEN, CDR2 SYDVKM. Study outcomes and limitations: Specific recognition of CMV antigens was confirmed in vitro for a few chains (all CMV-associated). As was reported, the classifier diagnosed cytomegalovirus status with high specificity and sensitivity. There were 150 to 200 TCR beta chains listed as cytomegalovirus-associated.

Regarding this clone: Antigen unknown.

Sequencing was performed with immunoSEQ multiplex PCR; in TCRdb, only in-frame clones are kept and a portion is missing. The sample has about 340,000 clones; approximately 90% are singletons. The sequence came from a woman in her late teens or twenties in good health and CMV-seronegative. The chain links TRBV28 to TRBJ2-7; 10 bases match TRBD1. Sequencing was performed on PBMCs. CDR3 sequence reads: CASSSLRDRGYEQYF. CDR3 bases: TGTGCCAGCAGTTCTCTCCGGGACAGGGGCTACGAGCAGTACTTC.